The 10 T cell receptor beta chains in this list originate from one sample, sequenced in a study of blood T cells in healthy people across ages. The use of a sample-barcoded 5' primer and a J-beta primer mix characterized a second PCR of roughly 7 to 11 cycles. A single record per CDR3 protein comes from TCRdb applying MiXCR to the 5' RACE reads. Of approximately 810,000 distinct CDR3 sequences in the sample, roughly 35% were seen once. Sequenced material: blood. The source is a man aged 18 to 35 in good health.

This clonotype has just a few counts. The gene calls are TRBV6-2 or TRBV6-3 and TRBJ1-1; 7 nucleotides line up with TRBD1. The CDR3 is made up of 14 amino acids. Unmatched junction bases numbered 6, after V lost 4 bases and J lost 4 bases. CDR1 MNHEY and CDR2 SVGEGT come from the germline V gene. CDR3 bases: TGTGCCAGCAGTTCCCGGGCAGGGGGCACTGAAGCTTTCTTT. Translated: CASSSRAGGTEAFF.

The chain recombines TRBV5-4 with TRBJ1-2; 9 positions match TRBD1. Germline CDR1 SGHNT, CDR2 YYREEE (reference sequence). V shed 4 bases, J shed 7 bases, and the junction held 2 bases outside the gene matches. The CDR3 runs to 12 residues. The CDR3 sequence: CASSMDRGGYTF. DNA for the CDR3: TGTGCCAGCAGCATGGACAGGGGTGGCTACACCTTC.

The V and J genes are TRBV7-9 and TRBJ2-3; D is ambiguous. The CDR3 is made up of 17 amino acids. CDR1 SEHNR and CDR2 FQNEAQ come from the germline V gene (reference sequence). V gave up 4 bases and J gave up 0 bases, with 17 bases separating them. The DNA of the CDR3 is TGTGCCAGCAGCTACAAGGGCGGCCCGGGTAGCACAGATACGCAGTATTTT. This gives the protein CASSYKGGPGSTDTQYF.

The chain uses TRBV3-1 and TRBJ1-1, with D unclear. This CDR3 region has 17 residues. Looked up from germline, CDR1 is LGHDT and CDR2 is YNNKEL (reference sequence). Trimming cost V 4 bases and J 4 bases, with 22 bases left between them. CDR3 sequence (DNA): TGTGCCAGCAGCCCGAGCAAGAAGGCCTATAGGGTCACTGAAGCTTTCTTT. It yields the protein CASSPSKKAYRVTEAFF.

The chain couples TRBV27 to TRBJ2-5, with 9 bases aligning to TRBD1. Germline loops: CDR1 MNHEY, CDR2 SMNVEV (reference sequence). The CDR3 runs 17 residues. The V gene end was trimmed by 3 bases and the J gene end by 4 bases; junction bases not matched to a gene: 12. The CDR3 protein is CASSLPNRGLEIETQYF. In DNA, the CDR3 is TGTGCCAGCAGTTTGCCAAACAGGGGGCTTGAGATAGAGACCCAGTACTTC.

This clonotype has more than one count but fewer than ten. This chain uses TRBV7-3 with TRBJ2-1; D ambiguous. V lost 5 bases to trimming and J lost 8 bases, with 10 bases between them. The CDR3 is 12 residues long. Per the germline V gene, CDR1 is SGHTA and CDR2 is FQGTGA. CDR3 coding DNA: TGTGCCAGCAGCCTCAACCGCGATGAGCAGTTCTTC. Amino acids: CASSLNRDEQFF.

V and J are TRBV11-1 and TRBJ2-2; D remains ambiguous. The V gene's germline CDR1 is SGHAT and CDR2 FQDESV (reference sequence). The V end lost 3 bases, the J end lost 0 bases, and 14 bases lay between the germline ends. The CDR3 is 17 amino acids. CDR3 DNA sequence: TGTGCCAGCAGCTTGAACCTGGGTAGTGCGAACACCGGGGAGCTGTTTTTT. This encodes CASSLNLGSANTGELFF.

The chain recombines TRBV6-5 with TRBJ2-7, with a weak D call TRBD2 (5 bases). The better agreement between TRBJ2-5 and the DNA end casts doubt on the J call. Germline V lookup: CDR1 MNHEY, CDR2 SVGAGI. The CDR3 spans 14 residues. The DNA for the CDR3 is TGTGCCAGCAGTTACCCAGGACTGGTCGGGACCCAGTACTTC. Translated, it gives CASSYPGLVGTQYF.

This clonotype was counted ten times or more. The chain couples TRBV2 to TRBJ2-3; maybe TRBD1 (5 bases). Germline V gene sequence: CDR1 SNHLY, CDR2 FYNNEI. The CDR3 is 13 residues long. V was trimmed by 6 bases and J by 2 bases, leaving 9 bases between them. The CDR3 here is CASSTGITDTQYF. The CDR3, as DNA: TGTGCCAGCAGCACAGGTATCACAGATACGCAGTATTTT.

V and J are TRBV10-3 and TRBJ2-3; 10 positions match TRBD2. Trimming took 7 bases from V and 2 from J; bases not matched to a gene: 3. The CDR3 runs 14 residues. Germline V gives CDR1 ENHRY, CDR2 SYGVKD. CDR3 protein: CAIMGTSDTDTQYF. CDR3 DNA sequence: TGTGCCATCATGGGGACTAGCGACACAGATACGCAGTATTTT.